The rows below give T cell receptor beta chains drawn from one sample of a study of cytomegalovirus exposure and HLA in healthy donors. Only in-frame clones appear in the TCRdb table, and some are missing; sequencing was by immunoSEQ multiplex PCR. The table has around 210,000 clones, approximately 78% seen once; the top ten hold about 2.6%. Material for sequencing was PBMCs. The receptor set was obtained from a woman aged 40 to 55 in good health and CMV-seronegative. The CDR3 runs from the conserved cysteine through the conserved F or W. A D gene is named only where the DNA matches it firmly. A clone size is listed for some rows: how often the clone was seen (once, few, many), or a class if it is expanded.

cdr3_length: 14; clone_size: once; j_call: TRBJ1-3; v_call: TRBV7-2; d_call: TRBD1; cdr3_nt: TGTGCCAGCAGCTTAGCACAGGGGGGAAACACCATATATTTT; cdr3_aa: CASSLAQGGNTIYF
cdr3_length: 11; clone_size: .; j_call: TRBJ2-1; v_call: TRBV29-1; d_call: .; cdr3_nt: TGCAGCGCCCAACTCTACAATGAGCAGTTCTTC; cdr3_aa: CSAQLYNEQFF
cdr3_length: 15; clone_size: .; j_call: TRBJ2-2; v_call: TRBV19; d_call: TRBD1; cdr3_nt: TGTGCCAGTAGTATGAGGGGGCCCAACACCGGGGAGCTGTTTTTT; cdr3_aa: CASSMRGPNTGELFF
cdr3_length: 15; clone_size: .; j_call: TRBJ2-7; v_call: TRBV2; d_call: .; cdr3_nt: TGTGCCAGCAGTATGTGGGGTCAGGGTTTACACGAGCAGTACTTC; cdr3_aa: CASSMWGQGLHEQYF
cdr3_length: 15; clone_size: .; j_call: TRBJ2-7; v_call: TRBV4-1; d_call: TRBD1; cdr3_nt: TGCGCCAGCAGCCAAGGGCCGGGACAGAACTACGAGCAGTACTTC; cdr3_aa: CASSQGPGQNYEQYF
cdr3_length: 15; clone_size: .; j_call: TRBJ2-2; v_call: TRBV5-4; d_call: TRBD1; cdr3_nt: TGTGCCAGCAGCTATGGACAGGGGAGGACCGGGGAGCTGTTTTTT; cdr3_aa: CASSYGQGRTGELFF
cdr3_length: 15; clone_size: .; j_call: TRBJ2-1; v_call: TRBV7-9; d_call: .; cdr3_nt: TGTGCCAGCTGGGCAGTTTCAAGCTCCTACAATGAGCAGTTCTTC; cdr3_aa: CASWAVSSSYNEQFF
cdr3_length: 13; clone_size: .; j_call: TRBJ1-2; v_call: TRBV2; d_call: .; cdr3_nt: TGTGCCAGCAGTGAACAGGGCAACTATGGCTACACCTTC; cdr3_aa: CASSEQGNYGYTF
cdr3_length: 16; clone_size: .; j_call: TRBJ1-5; v_call: TRBV27; d_call: TRBD1; cdr3_nt: TGTGCCAGCAGGATACAGGGGGTTCCGTCCAATCAGCCCCAGCATTTT; cdr3_aa: CASRIQGVPSNQPQHF
cdr3_length: 13; clone_size: .; j_call: TRBJ2-5; v_call: TRBV5-1; d_call: .; cdr3_nt: TGCGCCAGCAGCCCCGGACATCAAGAGACCCAGTACTTC; cdr3_aa: CASSPGHQETQYF
cdr3_length: 14; clone_size: .; j_call: TRBJ2-7; v_call: TRBV6-5; d_call: .; cdr3_nt: TGTGCCAGCACCTCAACCCAGGCCTCCTACGAGCAGTACTTC; cdr3_aa: CASTSTQASYEQYF
cdr3_length: 14; clone_size: .; j_call: TRBJ1-2; v_call: TRBV7-2; d_call: .; cdr3_nt: TGTGCCAGCAGCCCTGCGGGTATAAACTATGGCTACACCTTC; cdr3_aa: CASSPAGINYGYTF
cdr3_length: 15; clone_size: once; j_call: TRBJ2-3; v_call: TRBV28; d_call: .; cdr3_nt: TGTGCCAGCGGCCAGGGTGGTGTTGGCACAGATACGCAGTATTTT; cdr3_aa: CASGQGGVGTDTQYF
cdr3_length: 14; clone_size: few; j_call: TRBJ2-1; v_call: TRBV29-1; d_call: TRBD2; cdr3_nt: TGCAGCGTCTCGGGACTAGCGGGCAACAATGAGCAGTTCTTC; cdr3_aa: CSVSGLAGNNEQFF
cdr3_length: 15; clone_size: .; j_call: TRBJ2-1; v_call: TRBV6-4; d_call: TRBD1; cdr3_nt: TGTGCCAGCAGCCGGGACAGGGACTCCTACAATGAGCAGTTCTTC; cdr3_aa: CASSRDRDSYNEQFF
cdr3_length: 14; clone_size: .; j_call: TRBJ2-3; v_call: TRBV10-1; d_call: .; cdr3_nt: TGCGCCAGCAGTGGGGAGACGCCCGGGGATACGCAGTATTTT; cdr3_aa: CASSGETPGDTQYF
cdr3_length: 14; clone_size: few; j_call: TRBJ1-5; v_call: TRBV23-1; d_call: .; cdr3_nt: TGCGCCAGCAGTCAATCGCAGGGCAATCAGCCCCAGCATTTT; cdr3_aa: CASSQSQGNQPQHF
cdr3_length: 14; clone_size: .; j_call: TRBJ1-2; v_call: TRBV5-5; d_call: TRBD1; cdr3_nt: TGTGCCAGCAGCCCGGCAGGGGGCCTGGATGGCTACACCTTC; cdr3_aa: CASSPAGGLDGYTF
cdr3_length: 13; clone_size: .; j_call: TRBJ2-2; v_call: TRBV28; d_call: .; cdr3_nt: TGTGCCAGCACCCGAGATAACACCGGGGAGCTGTTTTTT; cdr3_aa: CASTRDNTGELFF
cdr3_length: 14; clone_size: .; j_call: TRBJ1-2; v_call: TRBV7-9; d_call: .; cdr3_nt: TGTGCCAGCAGCTTAGGGCAGGGCTTGGACGGCTACACCTTC; cdr3_aa: CASSLGQGLDGYTF
cdr3_length: 15; clone_size: .; j_call: TRBJ2-3; v_call: TRBV4-2; d_call: TRBD1; cdr3_nt: TGTGCCAGCAGCCAAGCGCAGGGGGGCACAGATACGCAGTATTTT; cdr3_aa: CASSQAQGGTDTQYF
cdr3_length: 15; clone_size: .; j_call: TRBJ2-6; v_call: TRBV7-9; d_call: TRBD1; cdr3_nt: TGTGCCAGCAGCTTATCAGGGGGAGGGGCCAACGTCCTGACTTTC; cdr3_aa: CASSLSGGGANVLTF
cdr3_length: 13; clone_size: few; j_call: TRBJ1-5; v_call: TRBV10-1; d_call: .; cdr3_nt: TGCGCCAGCAGTGACAGAGGAAATCAGCCCCAGCATTTT; cdr3_aa: CASSDRGNQPQHF
cdr3_length: 12; clone_size: .; j_call: TRBJ1-2; v_call: TRBV27; d_call: .; cdr3_nt: TGTGCCAGCAGCTTCCCGAACTATGGCTACACCTTC; cdr3_aa: CASSFPNYGYTF
cdr3_length: 15; clone_size: .; j_call: TRBJ2-7; v_call: TRBV5-1; d_call: TRBD1; cdr3_nt: TGCGCCAGCAGCTCAACAGGGGTCAGCTCCTACGAGCAGTACTTC; cdr3_aa: CASSSTGVSSYEQYF
cdr3_length: 13; clone_size: .; j_call: TRBJ2-7; v_call: TRBV5-1; d_call: .; cdr3_nt: TGCGCCAGCAGCCCCAGCGGTTACTACGAGCAGTACTTC; cdr3_aa: CASSPSGYYEQYF
cdr3_length: 15; clone_size: once; j_call: TRBJ2-1; v_call: TRBV11-2; d_call: TRBD2; cdr3_nt: TGTGCCAGCAGCTCAACTAGCGGGATTGCCAATGAGCAGTTCTTC; cdr3_aa: CASSSTSGIANEQFF
cdr3_length: 15; clone_size: .; j_call: TRBJ1-1; v_call: TRBV9; d_call: .; cdr3_nt: TGTGCCAGCAGCGAGGACAGCCTAATGAACACTGAAGCTTTCTTT; cdr3_aa: CASSEDSLMNTEAFF
cdr3_length: 16; clone_size: .; j_call: TRBJ2-3; v_call: TRBV12-5; d_call: TRBD2; cdr3_nt: TGTGCTAGTGCCACATCGCGGGAGGTAGGAACAGATACGCAGTATTTT; cdr3_aa: CASATSREVGTDTQYF
cdr3_length: 13; clone_size: .; j_call: TRBJ2-5; v_call: TRBV5-5; d_call: .; cdr3_nt: TGTGCCAGCAGCGTCGACGTGAGGGAGACCCAGTACTTC; cdr3_aa: CASSVDVRETQYF
cdr3_length: 16; clone_size: .; j_call: TRBJ1-4; v_call: TRBV7-9; d_call: .; cdr3_nt: TGTTCCAGCAGCTTAGGAGTTGGGGGCGCGGCAGAAAAACTGTTTTTT; cdr3_aa: CSSSLGVGGAAEKLFF
cdr3_length: 14; clone_size: .; j_call: TRBJ1-5; v_call: TRBV19; d_call: .; cdr3_nt: TGTGCCAGTAGTCCCTACGGGGGGGATCAGCCCCAGCATTTT; cdr3_aa: CASSPYGGDQPQHF
cdr3_length: 12; clone_size: .; j_call: TRBJ2-5; v_call: TRBV27; d_call: .; cdr3_nt: TGTGCCAGCAGTTTTTTCGGAGAGACCCAGTACTTC; cdr3_aa: CASSFFGETQYF
cdr3_length: 15; clone_size: .; j_call: TRBJ1-2; v_call: TRBV6-1; d_call: .; cdr3_nt: TGTGCCAGCAGTGACCCGGGACTCCGTAACTATGGCTACACCTTC; cdr3_aa: CASSDPGLRNYGYTF
cdr3_length: 16; clone_size: .; j_call: TRBJ1-2; v_call: TRBV19; d_call: .; cdr3_nt: TGTGCCAGTAGCAAAACGCAGATGACTGCTCGCTATGGCTACACCTTC; cdr3_aa: CASSKTQMTARYGYTF
cdr3_length: 16; clone_size: few; j_call: TRBJ2-3; v_call: TRBV30; d_call: .; cdr3_nt: TGTGCCTGGAGTCGGTCGAATGCGGGATTAGGAGATACGCAGTATTTT; cdr3_aa: CAWSRSNAGLGDTQYF
cdr3_length: 16; clone_size: .; j_call: TRBJ2-1; v_call: TRBV10-1; d_call: TRBD2; cdr3_nt: TGCGCCAGCAGTGATGCTAGCGGGAGTGGGTACAATGAGCAGTTCTTC; cdr3_aa: CASSDASGSGYNEQFF
cdr3_length: 13; clone_size: once; j_call: TRBJ2-7; v_call: TRBV27; d_call: .; cdr3_nt: TGTGCCAGCAGTACCTATCAATCCTACGAGCAGTACTTC; cdr3_aa: CASSTYQSYEQYF
cdr3_length: 14; clone_size: .; j_call: TRBJ1-1; v_call: TRBV5-1; d_call: TRBD1; cdr3_nt: TGCGCCAGCAGCATAACAGGGGATAACACTGAAGCTTTCTTT; cdr3_aa: CASSITGDNTEAFF
cdr3_length: 15; clone_size: .; j_call: TRBJ1-4; v_call: TRBV6-5; d_call: .; cdr3_nt: TGTGCCAGCAGTTGGGCGGGATACGGAAATGAAAAACTGTTTTTT; cdr3_aa: CASSWAGYGNEKLFF
cdr3_length: 13; clone_size: .; j_call: TRBJ1-1; v_call: TRBV30; d_call: .; cdr3_nt: TGTGCCTGGAGTCTCTTTTTCGACACTGAAGCTTTCTTT; cdr3_aa: CAWSLFFDTEAFF
cdr3_length: 12; clone_size: once; j_call: TRBJ2-1; v_call: TRBV4-1; d_call: .; cdr3_nt: TGCGCCAGCAGTCGTCCAGGGAATGAGCAGTTCTTC; cdr3_aa: CASSRPGNEQFF
cdr3_length: 15; clone_size: .; j_call: TRBJ2-7; v_call: TRBV9; d_call: TRBD2; cdr3_nt: TGTGCCAGCAGCGTAGCTAGCGGCCCTCGTGACGAGCAGTACTTC; cdr3_aa: CASSVASGPRDEQYF
cdr3_length: 13; clone_size: .; j_call: TRBJ1-2; v_call: TRBV30; d_call: TRBD1; cdr3_nt: TGTGCCTGGAGTGTACGGGCAGGGGGTGGCTACACCTTC; cdr3_aa: CAWSVRAGGGYTF
cdr3_length: 12; clone_size: .; j_call: TRBJ2-2; v_call: TRBV10-1; d_call: .; cdr3_nt: TGCGCCAGTAAAGGGGGTTCCGGGGAGCTGTTTTTT; cdr3_aa: CASKGGSGELFF
cdr3_length: 15; clone_size: .; j_call: TRBJ2-1; v_call: TRBV9; d_call: TRBD2; cdr3_nt: TGTGCCAGCAGCGATAGCGGGAGCACCTACAATGAGCAGTTCTTC; cdr3_aa: CASSDSGSTYNEQFF
cdr3_length: 13; clone_size: .; j_call: TRBJ1-2; v_call: TRBV30; d_call: TRBD1; cdr3_nt: TGTGCCTGGAGTGGTACAGGGGCGGGGGGCTACACCTTC; cdr3_aa: CAWSGTGAGGYTF
cdr3_length: 14; clone_size: .; j_call: TRBJ2-7; v_call: TRBV6-1; d_call: TRBD2; cdr3_nt: TGTGCCAGCAACCAACTAGCGGGCTCCTACGAGCAGTACTTC; cdr3_aa: CASNQLAGSYEQYF
cdr3_length: 14; clone_size: .; j_call: TRBJ2-1; v_call: TRBV7-7; d_call: TRBD2; cdr3_nt: TGTGCCAGCAGCTTAGAAGCGGGAGATTATGAGCAGTTCTTC; cdr3_aa: CASSLEAGDYEQFF
cdr3_length: 16; clone_size: .; j_call: TRBJ2-7; v_call: TRBV19; d_call: .; cdr3_nt: TGTGCCAGTAGTATAGGTCGGCGGGCAGGGGTAGAGGAGCAGTACTTC; cdr3_aa: CASSIGRRAGVEEQYF
cdr3_length: 14; clone_size: .; j_call: TRBJ2-1; v_call: TRBV5-1; d_call: TRBD2; cdr3_nt: TGCGCCAGCAGCGGACTAGCGGGATACAATGAGCAGTTCTTC; cdr3_aa: CASSGLAGYNEQFF
cdr3_length: 15; clone_size: .; j_call: TRBJ2-1; v_call: TRBV27; d_call: TRBD2; cdr3_nt: TGTGCCACTAACGTCGGGGGGAGGGCCTACAATGAGCAGTTCTTC; cdr3_aa: CATNVGGRAYNEQFF
cdr3_length: 16; clone_size: .; j_call: TRBJ1-2; v_call: TRBV7-3; d_call: TRBD1; cdr3_nt: TGTGCCAGCAGCCCTAGTTGGACAGGGGGCGAGGTTGGCTACACCTTC; cdr3_aa: CASSPSWTGGEVGYTF